These T cell receptor beta chains were read from a single sample in a study of T cell changes during pregnancy in multiple sclerosis. The data were produced by immunoSEQ multiplex PCR, yet TCRdb's version contains in-frame clones alone and is incomplete. Here the sample spans 45,000 to 55,000 clones, approximately 85% being singletons. Sequenced here: CD4+ T cells from peripheral blood mononuclear cells, sampled in the second trimester of pregnancy. Receptor source: a female donor with multiple sclerosis, enrolled in a pregnancy study. Each CDR3 is given with its conserved first and last residue. The order of the fields is J gene, clone size, V gene, D gene, CDR3 protein, CDR3 DNA. A D gene is named only where the DNA matches it firmly. Size tells how often a clone was seen (once, few, many) or the class of an expanded clone, and some rows leave it out.

TRBJ2-7 - TRBV5-6 - CASSRRRPSSYEQYF TGTGCCAGCAGCCGTCGGCGGCCCTCCTCCTACGAGCAGTACTTC
TRBJ2-1 - TRBV9 TRBD2 CASSERTSGRANEQFF TGTGCCAGCAGCGAGAGGACTAGCGGGAGAGCCAATGAGCAGTTCTTC
TRBJ1-4 - TRBV30 - CAWSEGATNEKLFF TGTGCCTGGAGTGAGGGGGCAACTAATGAAAAACTGTTTTTT
TRBJ2-2 - TRBV2 TRBD1 CASRWDRDTGELFF TGTGCCAGCAGATGGGACAGGGACACCGGGGAGCTGTTTTTT
TRBJ2-5 - TRBV5-4 - CASSSGAETQYF TGTGCCAGCAGCTCTGGGGCGGAGACCCAGTACTTC
TRBJ1-2 - TRBV30 - CAWTRGAEYGYTF TGTGCCTGGACCAGGGGTGCGGAGTATGGCTACACCTTC
TRBJ1-1 - TRBV18 - CASSPREGGEAEAFF TGTGCCAGCTCACCACGGGAGGGGGGTGAGGCTGAAGCTTTCTTT
TRBJ2-5 - TRBV6-4 TRBD1 CASIPGQGFETQYF TGTGCCAGCATTCCGGGACAGGGATTTGAGACCCAGTACTTC
TRBJ2-3 - TRBV9 - CASSVAPGSTDTQYF TGTGCCAGCAGCGTAGCCCCTGGCAGCACAGATACGCAGTATTTT
TRBJ2-1 - TRBV18 TRBD2 CASSPPGLAGNNEQFF TGTGCCAGCTCACCACCGGGACTAGCGGGAAACAATGAGCAGTTCTTC
TRBJ1-1 - TRBV7-2 - CASSFARGIYMNTEAFF TGTGCCAGCAGCTTTGCCAGGGGCATCTACATGAACACTGAAGCTTTCTTT
TRBJ2-7 - TRBV5-1 - CASSYSSYEQYF TGCGCCAGCAGCTACAGCTCCTACGAGCAGTACTTC
TRBJ1-4 - TRBV6-6 TRBD1 CASSRVTGGIEKLFF TGTGCCAGCAGCAGAGTGACAGGGGGCATTGAAAAACTGTTTTTT
TRBJ2-1 - TRBV5-1 - CASSSANGRYNEQFF TGCGCCAGCAGCTCTGCGAACGGGAGATACAATGAGCAGTTCTTC
TRBJ2-3 - TRBV5-6 - CASSRRSADTQYF TGTGCCAGCAGCCGCCGGTCGGCAGATACGCAGTATTTT
TRBJ1-2 - TRBV4-1 - CASSRRSTDINYGYTF TGCGCCAGCAGCCGTCGCTCTACGGACATAAACTATGGCTACACCTTC
TRBJ1-2 few TRBV6-4 - CAILRGGSRGYTF TGTGCCATCTTGAGGGGGGGGAGTAGGGGCTACACCTTC
TRBJ2-7 - TRBV7-7 - CASSLAGQGSEQYF TGTGCTAGCAGCTTAGCGGGACAGGGTAGTGAGCAGTACTTC
TRBJ2-3 - TRBV2 TRBD2 CASKQRGFTDTQYF TGTGCCAGCAAGCAGCGGGGGTTCACAGATACGCAGTATTTT
TRBJ2-3 - TRBV9 TRBD2 CASSVQSSGRDTQYF TGTGCCAGCAGCGTACAGTCTAGCGGGAGGGATACGCAGTATTTT
TRBJ2-3 - TRBV9 - CASSPSVGGADTQYF TGTGCCAGCAGCCCCTCGGTGGGGGGGGCCGATACGCAGTATTTT
TRBJ2-7 once TRBV21-1 - CASSKFSRPYEQYF TGTGCCAGCAGCAAATTTTCCAGGCCCTACGAGCAGTACTTC
TRBJ1-4 - TRBV27 TRBD1 CASSQKRTGTWEKLFF TGTGCCAGCAGTCAAAAACGGACAGGGACTTGGGAAAAACTGTTTTTT
TRBJ2-3 once TRBV5-6 TRBD2 CASSVSGRAVDTQYF TGTGCCAGCAGCGTCAGCGGGAGGGCCGTCGATACGCAGTATTTT
TRBJ2-7 few TRBV5-4 TRBD2 CASSRRSSGRNYEQYF TGTGCCAGCAGCCGAAGATCTAGCGGGAGAAACTACGAGCAGTACTTC
TRBJ1-3 - TRBV5-1 - CASSLAGERGNTIYF TGCGCCAGCAGCTTGGCCGGGGAAAGGGGAAACACCATATATTTT
TRBJ2-1 - TRBV5-1 TRBD2 CASSQREGRPNEQFF TGCGCCAGCAGCCAGCGGGAGGGCCGCCCCAATGAGCAGTTCTTC
TRBJ1-3 - TRBV27 - CASSSGVGGNTIYF TGTGCCAGCAGTTCAGGGGTTGGTGGAAACACCATATATTTT
TRBJ1-6 - TRBV5-4 TRBD1 CASSSNRGDSPLHF TGTGCCAGCAGCTCTAACAGGGGAGACTCACCCCTCCACTTT
TRBJ2-1 once TRBV7-2 TRBD2 CASSATSTYNEQFF TGTGCCAGCAGCGCGACTAGCACCTACAATGAGCAGTTCTTC
TRBJ2-7 - TRBV2 TRBD1 CASSLRTGGYEQYF TGTGCCAGCAGTCTGCGGACAGGGGGTTACGAGCAGTACTTC
TRBJ1-1 few TRBV18 - CASSPTTAPVEPEAFF TGTGCCAGCTCACCCACCACCGCCCCCGTCGAGCCTGAAGCTTTCTTT
TRBJ2-7 medium-sized TRBV6-1 - CASQPRSGFYEQYF TGTGCCAGTCAACCACGGTCAGGGTTCTACGAGCAGTACTTC
TRBJ2-5 - TRBV29-1 TRBD1 CSVVQGAPETQYF TGCAGCGTTGTACAGGGGGCTCCCGAGACCCAGTACTTC
TRBJ2-7 once TRBV6-6 - CASSSPGEVTYEQYF TGTGCCAGCAGTTCCCCGGGAGAGGTGACCTACGAGCAGTACTTC
TRBJ1-4 - TRBV6-1 - CASSFIGEWSEKLFF TGTGCCAGCAGCTTCATTGGGGAGTGGAGTGAAAAACTGTTTTTT
TRBJ2-7 - TRBV7-7 TRBD2 CASSLGSGSSYEQYF TGTGCCAGCAGCTTGGGTAGCGGGAGTTCCTACGAGCAGTACTTC